What follows are 24 T cell receptor beta chains derived from one specimen sequenced in a study of T cell responses to AZD1222 COVID-19 vaccine. Produced via immunoSEQ multiplex PCR; TCRdb's table is partial and in-frame only. Seen here are around 160,000 clones, around 88% observed once, and the top ten hold around 15%. The material was peripheral blood, obtained on day 0 of AZD1222 vaccination. Receptors were obtained from an adult in good health.

This clone was observed once. Other DNA variants within this sample encode the same CDR3. This chain uses TRBV12-3 or TRBV12-4 with TRBJ1-1, with no clear D. CDR3 length: 13 amino acids. V was trimmed by 1 base and J by 1 base, leaving 4 bases between them. CDR3 protein: CASSLGGNTEAFF. CDR3 nucleotides: TGTGCCAGCAGTTTAGGGGGGAACACTGAAGCTTTCTTT.

The chain links TRBV11-2 to TRBJ2-7; maybe TRBD2 (5 bases). Germline CDR1 SGHAT, CDR2 FQNNGV. Trimming removed 1 base from V and 6 bases from J, with 13 bases in between. The CDR3 spans 14 residues. DNA of the CDR3: TGTGCCAGCAGCTTAGTAGCCTTGGGGAGCGAGCAGTACTTC. Encoded protein: CASSLVALGSEQYF.

The V call is TRBV6-5, the J call TRBJ1-1; D uncertain. V was shortened by 3 bases and J by 3 bases, with 14 bases between the two germline ends. Germline V gene data show CDR1 as MNHEY and CDR2 as SVGAGI. The CDR3 spans 15 residues. The CDR3: CASSYGLASHTEAFF. The DNA for the CDR3 is TGTGCCAGCAGTTATGGTTTGGCATCGCACACTGAAGCTTTCTTT.

This chain links TRBV5-4 with TRBJ1-2; 8 positions agree with TRBD1. The CDR3 consists of 13 residues. Unmatched junction bases numbered 6, after V lost 4 bases and J lost 7 bases. Per germline, CDR1 SGHNT and CDR2 YYREEE (reference sequence). The CDR3 reads CASSPDRAGGYTF. CDR3 in DNA: TGTGCCAGCAGCCCGGACAGGGCGGGTGGCTACACCTTC.

The chain recombines TRBV18 with TRBJ2-7; the D gene is possibly TRBD1 (6 bases). Germline V CDR1 and CDR2: KGHSH, LQKENI. The length of the CDR3 is 14 residues. V lost 3 bases, J lost 5 bases, and 14 bases lay in between. In DNA form, the CDR3 reads TGTGCCAGCTCACCTGAGGGGGTTAGGGACGAGCAGTACTTC. Its protein product is CASSPEGVRDEQYF. The whole variable domain, remainder taken from reference TRBV18 and TRBJ2-7, is NAGVMQNPRHLVRRRGQEARLRCSPMKGHSHVYWYRQLPEEGLKFMVYLQKENIIDESGMPKERFSAEFPKEGPSILRIQQVVRGDSAAYFCASSPEGVRDEQYFGPGTRLTVT.

The chain uses TRBV19 and TRBJ1-1, with D hard to call. Germline CDR1 LNHDA, CDR2 SQIVND (reference sequence). This CDR3 is 13 amino acids long. Trimming pared 7 bases from V and 1 base from J, leaving 10 bases between. The CDR3 protein is CASNRKGNTEAFF. In DNA, the CDR3 is TGTGCCAGTAATCGAAAGGGGAACACTGAAGCTTTCTTT.

V and J are TRBV6-5 and TRBJ2-5; TRBD2 is a possible D gene (5 bases). The CDR3 is made up of 14 amino acids. From germline, CDR1 is MNHEY and CDR2 SVGAGI. The V end was cut by 5 bases, the J end by 1 base, with 11 bases between. The DNA of the CDR3 is TGTGCCAGCAGTCGCGGGTCAGGCCAAGAGACCCAGTACTTC. Translating it yields CASSRGSGQETQYF.

The gene calls are TRBV9 and TRBJ1-1, with no clear D. Germline CDR1 is SGDLS and CDR2 is YYNGEE. V was trimmed by 0 bases and J by 2 bases, leaving 2 bases between them. This CDR3 is 12 amino acids long. CDR3 DNA: TGTGCCAGCAGCGTAGACAACACTGAAGCTTTCTTT. Its protein is CASSVDNTEAFF.

V and J are TRBV21-1 and TRBJ2-3; the table calls TRBD1, which could not be checked here. TRBV21-1 is noted as a pseudogene. The CDR3 sequence is 16 residues long. In DNA form, the CDR3 reads TGTGCCAGCAGCAAAGCCAGGCCATCTAGCACAGATACGCAGTATTTT. Amino acid sequence: CASSKARPSSTDTQYF.

On this clone: This sample includes further DNA sequences coding for the same CDR3. The chain uses TRBV7-2 and TRBJ2-7, with TRBD1 matching 8 bases. Germline CDR1 and CDR2: SGHTA and FQGNSA. The CDR3 is 14 amino acids. J was trimmed by 4 bases and V by 4 bases; bases with no gene match: 6. The CDR3 DNA reads TGTGCCAGCAGCTCCTCCACAGGGGGGTACGAGCAGTACTTC. Amino acid sequence: CASSSSTGGYEQYF.

This clone has just a few counts. V is TRBV5-1 and J is TRBJ1-2, with 8 bases fitting TRBD1. The germline gives CDR1 SGHRS, CDR2 YFSETQ. V lost 3 bases to trimming and J lost 6 bases; unmatched junction nucleotides: 16. CDR3 length: 17 residues. The DNA of the CDR3 is TGCGCCAGCAGCTACCGGACAGGGAACAGCGGGGATAATGGCTACACCTTC. It specifies CASSYRTGNSGDNGYTF.

Only one count was recorded for this clone. The genes are TRBV5-8 and TRBJ1-3, with 7 bases matching TRBD1. The germline CDR1 and CDR2 sequences are SGHTS and YDEGEE. J gave up 0 bases and V 3 bases, and 6 bases lay outside the gene matches. CDR3 size: 16 residues. The CDR3 bases are TGTGCCAGCAGCTCCGGGACAGCCAGCTCTGGAAACACCATATATTTT. It translates to CASSSGTASSGNTIYF.

This chain uses TRBV6-6 with TRBJ2-5; 7 bases align to TRBD1. With V trimmed by 6 bases and J by 2 bases, 6 bases remained unmatched. CDR1 and CDR2 from the germline V gene are MNHNY and SVGAGI (reference sequence). This CDR3 comprises 14 residues. The CDR3 loop reads CASRPQGPQETQYF. The DNA for the CDR3 is TGTGCCAGCAGGCCACAGGGGCCACAAGAGACCCAGTACTTC.

The rearrangement links TRBV19 to TRBJ2-3; D is undetermined. The CDR3 length is 17 residues. Trimming pared 2 bases from V and 0 bases from J, leaving 15 bases between. Germline lookup yields CDR1 LNHDA and CDR2 SQIVND (reference sequence). In DNA, the CDR3 is TGTGCCAGTAGTATAACTCTCGGCGCCGCTAGCACAGATACGCAGTATTTT. Translating gives CASSITLGAASTDTQYF.

The chain joins TRBV2 to TRBJ1-6; 7 positions agree with TRBD1. The junction had 2 bases not matched to a gene; V was cut back by 2 bases and J by 4 bases. The CDR3 loop spans 15 amino acids. From germline, CDR1 is SNHLY and CDR2 FYNNEI. CDR3 nucleotide sequence: TGTGCCAGCAGTGAACAGGGGGGGTATAATTCACCCCTCCACTTT. Translating it yields CASSEQGGYNSPLHF. Using reference TRBV2 and TRBJ1-6 for the parts outside the CDR3, the full variable domain is EPEVTQTPSHQVTQMGQEVILRCVPISNHLYFYWYRQILGQKVEFLVSFYNNEISEKSEIFDDQFSVERPDGSNFTLKIRSTKLEDSAMYFCASSEQGGYNSPLHFGNGTRLTVT.

In this sample, this clone turned up once. This chain uses TRBV20-1 with TRBJ1-1; D is ambiguous. Germline values: CDR1 DFQATT, CDR2 SNEGSKA (reference sequence). The ends were cut back, 3 bases at V and 4 bases at J, with 9 bases in the middle. This CDR3 contains 12 residues. The CDR3 reads CSASAVSTEAFF. For the CDR3, the DNA is TGCAGTGCTAGTGCGGTTTCCACTGAAGCTTTCTTT.

This chain uses TRBV5-8 with TRBJ1-6; D unclear. The germline gives CDR1 SGHTS, CDR2 YDEGEE. The CDR3 totals 17 residues. Trimming cost V 0 bases and J 0 bases, with 10 bases left between them. DNA of the CDR3: TGTGCCAGCAGCTTGGCCTTTGAGGGCTCCTATAATTCACCCCTCCACTTT. This encodes CASSLAFEGSYNSPLHF.

The CDR3 loop reads CASSSDSDYGYTF. CDR3 coding DNA: TGTGCCAGCAGCAGCGACAGTGACTATGGCTACACCTTC. V gene TRBV28 combines with J gene TRBJ1-2; D is possibly TRBD1 (5 bases). Trimming took off 6 bases at V and 3 bases at J, with 11 bases between the two ends. This CDR3 contains 13 residues. From germline, CDR1 is MDHEN and CDR2 SYDVKM.

The chain joins TRBV30 to TRBJ2-7, with D possibly called TRBD1 or TRBD2 (5 bases each). The V gene lost 6 bases and the J gene lost 1 base, with 13 bases spanning the gap. Per the germline V gene, CDR1 is GTSNPN and CDR2 is SVGIG (reference sequence). The CDR3 sequence is 13 residues long. The CDR3: CACPGRVSYEQYF. CDR3 nucleotides: TGTGCCTGCCCGGGACGGGTATCCTACGAGCAGTACTTC.

The chain is built from TRBV5-1 and TRBJ1-1; D might be TRBD1 (5 bases). Germline V lookup: CDR1 SGHRS, CDR2 YFSETQ. The CDR3 sequence is 13 residues long. With 5 bases removed from V and 0 bases from J, the gap between germline ends came to 8 bases. The CDR3 here is CASSKGLNTEAFF. For the CDR3, the DNA is TGCGCCAGCAGTAAGGGGTTGAACACTGAAGCTTTCTTT.

The chain employs TRBV19 and TRBJ2-2; D possibly corresponds to TRBD1 (5 bases). Germline values: CDR1 LNHDA, CDR2 SQIVND (reference sequence). V was cut by 0 bases and J by 4 bases, with 12 bases left in between. The CDR3 extends over 16 amino acids. Here the CDR3 DNA reads TGTGCCAGTAGTATAGATGTAGGGGCGGCCACCGGGGAGCTGTTTTTT. Encoded protein: CASSIDVGAATGELFF.

V gene TRBV2 combines with J gene TRBJ1-2, with 9 bases aligning to TRBD1. The germline V gene encodes CDR1 SNHLY and CDR2 FYNNEI. The junction had 4 bases not matched to a gene; V was cut back by 4 bases and J by 4 bases. The CDR3 runs to 14 residues. The CDR3: CASSGTGAIYGYTF. The CDR3 region has the DNA TGTGCCAGCAGTGGGACAGGGGCGATCTATGGCTACACCTTC.

The chain couples TRBV5-6 to TRBJ1-3; 10 bases agree with TRBD1. V lost 2 bases to trimming and J lost 7 bases; unmatched junction nucleotides: 6. Germline values: CDR1 SGHDT, CDR2 YYEEEE. The CDR3 consists of 15 residues. Here the CDR3 DNA reads TGTGCCAGCAGCTTACCTGGGACAGGGGCGAACACCATATATTTT. Translated: CASSLPGTGANTIYF.

The CDR3 sequence: CASSPGSAGSQETQYF. DNA of the CDR3: TGTGCCAGCAGCCCTGGGTCTGCGGGCAGCCAAGAGACCCAGTACTTC. The rearrangement joins TRBV7-2 to TRBJ2-5; TRBD2 is a possible D gene (5 bases). Germline CDR1 is SGHTA and CDR2 is FQGNSA. The CDR3 totals 16 residues. Trimming stripped 5 bases from V and 1 base from J, with 17 bases between.